This TCR beta chain was profiled in a study of beta chain features in type 1 diabetes. Note on this clone: Its target is unknown.

Purity of each sorted population was above 98%. The sequenced template was cDNA made from the entire isolated RNA. Only in-frame clones appear in the TCRdb table, and some are missing; sequencing was by immunoSEQ multiplex PCR. The sample carries roughly 350,000 clones, around 10% recorded once. The study, taken as a whole, reports: An over-representation of cells with high TCR expression could result from cDNA sequencing. Naive, central memory and regulatory TCRB repertoires appeared more similar among patients than healthy donors. Shortening that was moderate but significant affected the TCRB CDR3s of Type 1 diabetes patients in all four CD4+ subsets.

CDR3 size: 12 residues. Germline CDR1 reads ENHRY; CDR2 reads SYGVKD. V lost 7 bases and J 4 bases, leaving 10 bases between the germline ends. The sequencing input was central memory CD4+ T cells from blood. The TCR was taken from a young man with type 1 diabetes. This sequence joins TRBV10-3 and TRBJ1-1, with a tentative D call TRBD1 (5 bases). The CDR3 DNA reads TGTGCCATCAAGGGAACAGGCACTGAAGCTTTCTTT. Protein product: CAIKGTGTEAFF.